This paragraph covers one TCR beta chain sequence. The record originates from a study of cytotoxic CD8 clonotypes in ibrutinib-treated CLL. Study in general: Patient counts were about 12 relapsed/refractory, over 14 treatment-naive and about 18 IGHV unmutated.

As input for TCR beta libraries, approximately 2 micrograms of genomic DNA came from cryopreserved PBMCs. Targeted sequencing depth ranged from 1 in 200,000 to 1 in 1 million T cells. Profiling relied on immunoSEQ multiplex PCR, and the TCRdb table lists in-frame clones only, not all of them. The profile shows 330,000 or so clones, 67% of them singletons. V gave up 4 bases and J gave up 1 base, with 13 bases separating them. Germline values: CDR1 SGHRS, CDR2 YFSETQ. The CDR3 has 15 amino acids. Sample: PBMCs, taken after 36 months of ibrutinib treatment. The J gene is TRBJ2-3, the V gene TRBV5-1, with D unclear. The source of this sequence is a human donor with chronic lymphocytic leukemia. CDR3 in DNA: TGCGCCAGCAGCCCAAAAGGTTCTGGCACAGATACGCAGTATTTT. Translated: CASSPKGSGTDTQYF.